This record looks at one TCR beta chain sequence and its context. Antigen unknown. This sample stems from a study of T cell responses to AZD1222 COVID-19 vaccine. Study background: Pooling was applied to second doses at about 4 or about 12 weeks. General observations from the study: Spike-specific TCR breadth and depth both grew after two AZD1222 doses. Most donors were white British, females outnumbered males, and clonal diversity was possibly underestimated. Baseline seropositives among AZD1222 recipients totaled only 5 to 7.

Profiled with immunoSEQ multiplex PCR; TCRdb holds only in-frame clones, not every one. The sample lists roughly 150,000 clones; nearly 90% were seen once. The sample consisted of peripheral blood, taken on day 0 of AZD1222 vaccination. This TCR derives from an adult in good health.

The chain's CDR3 is CASSWKTSGQITDTQYF. The CDR3 nucleotides read TGTGCCAGCAGTTGGAAGACTAGCGGCCAAATCACAGATACGCAGTATTTT. This rearrangement joins TRBV28 to TRBJ2-3, with 9 nucleotides matching TRBD2. The junction had 10 bases not matched to a gene; V was cut back by 4 bases and J by 2 bases. Germline assignment: CDR1 MDHEN and CDR2 SYDVKM. The CDR3 is made up of 17 amino acids.